The 8 T cell receptor beta chains listed next were all sequenced from one sample in a study of radiotherapy plus CTLA-4 blockade in lung cancer. TCRdb's copy holds only in-frame clones and misses some; the assay was immunoSEQ multiplex PCR. In the table there are about 32,000 clones, around 75% of which are singletons. Sequenced material: peripheral blood, taken from a patient treated with radiotherapy plus ipilimumab. The receptors were sampled from a human donor with non-small cell lung cancer that progressed on radiotherapy plus ipilimumab.

The rearrangement joins TRBV5-1 to TRBJ1-2; maybe TRBD1 (6 bases). Germline V gene lookup returns CDR1 SGHRS and CDR2 YFSETQ. This CDR3 has 13 amino acids. Trimming shortened V by 0 bases and J by 4 bases, and 7 bases separated the two germline ends. The CDR3 sequence is CASSLGGGYGYTF. DNA for the CDR3: TGCGCCAGCAGCTTGGGAGGGGGCTATGGCTACACCTTC.

V is TRBV28 and J is TRBJ2-7; perhaps TRBD1 as D (6 bases). The germline V gene has CDR1 MDHEN and CDR2 SYDVKM. The length of the CDR3 is 15 residues. Between the trimmed V and J ends, which lost 6 bases and 2 bases, there was a span of 17 bases. The CDR3 loop is CASSSGDWGTYEQYF. Written as DNA, the CDR3 is TGTGCCAGCAGCTCAGGGGATTGGGGAACCTACGAGCAGTACTTC.

There are a few counts of this clone. The rearrangement links TRBV28 to TRBJ2-7, with 7 bases matching TRBD1. This CDR3 is 14 amino acids long. V lost 6 bases, J lost 7 bases, and 12 bases stayed unmatched. Germline V lookup: CDR1 MDHEN, CDR2 SYDVKM. The CDR3 bases are TGTGCCAGCAGCTCTTACAGGGGTCGAAGGGAGCAGTACTTC. Its translation is CASSSYRGRREQYF.

This clone has just a few counts. This chain uses TRBV4-1 with TRBJ1-5, with 8 bases fitting TRBD1. CDR1 and CDR2 from the germline V gene are MGHRA and YSYEKL. J lost 4 bases, V lost 1 base, and 0 bases had no gene match. The CDR3 has 14 amino acids. The CDR3 loop reads CASSQGQGNQPQHF. CDR3 in DNA: TGCGCCAGCAGCCAAGGACAGGGGAATCAGCCCCAGCATTTT.

The chain has TRBV5-1 and TRBJ2-7; tentatively, D is TRBD1 or TRBD2 (5 bases each). In germline, CDR1 is SGHRS, CDR2 YFSETQ. This CDR3 has 14 residues. V was shortened by 0 bases and J by 2 bases, with 9 bases between the two germline ends. CDR3 in DNA: TGCGCCAGCAGCTTGGTGGGACGGACCTACGAGCAGTACTTC. Its protein is CASSLVGRTYEQYF. The full variable domain, in which reference TRBV5-1 and TRBJ2-7 provide the parts outside the CDR3, is KAGVTQTPRYLIKTRGQQVTLSCSPISGHRSVSWYQQTPGQGLQFLFEYFSETQRNKGNFPGRFSGRQFSNSRSEMNVSTLELGDSALYLCASSLVGRTYEQYFGPGTRLTVT.

This chain links TRBV4-3 with TRBJ1-1; 9 bases fit TRBD1. CDR3 length equals 15 residues. Germline loops: CDR1 LGHNA, CDR2 YSLEER. V was clipped by 1 base and J by 5 bases; unmatched bases: 5. The CDR3 loop is CASSQAYRGRTEAFF. The CDR3 nucleotides are TGCGCCAGCAGCCAAGCCTACAGGGGGCGAACTGAAGCTTTCTTT.

This clone was detected only a few times. The rearrangement uses TRBV27 and TRBJ2-7, with D possibly being TRBD1 or TRBD2 (5 bases each). The CDR3 runs to 13 residues. Trimming removed 2 bases at V and 3 bases at J, with 8 bases between. CDR1 MNHEY and CDR2 SMNVEV come from the germline V gene (reference sequence). The CDR3 loop reads CASSLSGGYEQYF. The CDR3 nucleotides are TGTGCCAGCAGTTTAAGTGGGGGCTACGAGCAGTACTTC.

CDR3 residues: CASSQEAGGANTEAFF. Here the CDR3 DNA reads TGTGCCAGCAGCCAAGAAGCAGGGGGGGCGAACACTGAAGCTTTCTTT. The chain combines TRBV4-2 with TRBJ1-1, with 7 nucleotides matching TRBD1. With 0 bases clipped from V and 1 base from J, the junction kept 5 bases outside the gene matches. The CDR3 is 16 residues long. Germline assignment: CDR1 LGHNA and CDR2 YNFKEQ.